This T cell receptor beta chain is from a study of blood T cell repertoires in COVID-19. As for the study in general: COVID-19 samples from acute and convalescent phases originated in the United States, Italy and Spain. Sources were T cells, B-cell-depleted T cells, or PBMCs; the material itself was cDNA or gDNA.

The CDR3 runs 17 residues. CDR1 is SGHRS and CDR2 is YFSETQ in the germline V gene. V shed 3 bases and J shed 4 bases, with 22 bases lying between them. Per the authors' pipeline: Reference gene primer amplification gave nucleated cell count estimates. Assay: immunoSEQ multiplex PCR; the TCRdb copy retains only in-frame clones and omits some. The DNA was the basis for D and trimming; V, J and clone size are from that table. Of 250,000 or so clones in the sample, approximately 86% were seen once. Sequencing input: peripheral blood. The chain employs TRBV5-1 and TRBJ1-1; D perhaps matches TRBD1 (6 bases). The receptor was derived from a woman in her sixties with active or convalescent COVID-19. The CDR3 region is CASSSNGGAALGTEAFF. CDR3 nucleotide sequence: TGCGCCAGCAGCTCAAACGGGGGGGCGGCCTTAGGCACTGAAGCTTTCTTT.